This TCR beta chain was documented in a study of shared clonotypes between healthy human individuals. Study at large: Samples came from a couple of female and a few male donors aged 18 to 49. For every donor, three CD4 naive, three CD4 memory, two CD8 naive and one CD8 memory plates were used.

In germline, CDR1 is SGHAT, CDR2 FQNNGV. The V and J ends lost 1 base and 0 bases respectively, with 19 bases between them. The CDR3 has 18 residues. Sequencing used immunoSEQ multiplex PCR; TCRdb keeps in-frame clones, though not all of them. This table holds under 850,000 clones, approximately 72% found once. Donors were healthy HIV-negative adults without recent acute infections or vaccinations. The sequenced sample was memory CD4+ T cells sorted from blood. As to subset: CD45RA-negative fraction. The V and J genes are TRBV11-2 and TRBJ2-7; possibly TRBD1 for D (5 bases). This sequence was found in a woman younger than 45 in good health. The CDR3: CASSLVFLQAIRSYEQYF. CDR3 DNA: TGTGCCAGCAGCTTAGTCTTCTTACAGGCCATCCGCTCCTACGAGCAGTACTTC.